The entry below describes one TCR beta chain. These data are taken from a study of blood T cell repertoires in COVID-19. Whole-study context: T cells, B-cell-depleted T cells, or PBMCs supplied cDNA or gDNA.

V gave up 0 bases and J gave up 0 bases; unmatched junction bases: 3. Germline V gene data show CDR1 as MNHNS and CDR2 as SASEGT. The CDR3 totals 19 residues. Per the original methods: Amplification from reference gene primers served as the basis for estimated nucleated cell counts. The repertoire was sequenced with immunoSEQ multiplex PCR; TCRdb's copy has only in-frame clones and lacks some. V and J calls and clone size follow that table, whereas D and trimming were derived from the DNA. The sample lists tens of thousands of clones, about four fifths occurring once. The sequenced sample was peripheral blood. The chain is built from TRBV6-1 and TRBJ2-1; 15 bases are a match to TRBD2. This sequence was found in a woman aged 55-70 years with acute or convalescent COVID-19. Written as DNA, the CDR3 is TGTGCCAGCAGTGAAGCTGGGACTAGCGGGGGGAGCTCCTACAATGAGCAGTTCTTC. Amino acid sequence: CASSEAGTSGGSSYNEQFF.